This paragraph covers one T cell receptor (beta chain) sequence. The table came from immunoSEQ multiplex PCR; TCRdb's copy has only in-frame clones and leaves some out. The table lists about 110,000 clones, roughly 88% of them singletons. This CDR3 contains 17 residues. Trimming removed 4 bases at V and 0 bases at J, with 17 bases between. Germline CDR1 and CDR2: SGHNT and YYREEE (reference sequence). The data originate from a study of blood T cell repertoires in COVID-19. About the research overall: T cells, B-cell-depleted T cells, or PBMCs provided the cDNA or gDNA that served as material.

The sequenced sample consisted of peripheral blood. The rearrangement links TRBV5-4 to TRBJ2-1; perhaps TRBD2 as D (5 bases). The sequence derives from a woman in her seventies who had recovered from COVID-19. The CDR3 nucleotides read TGTGCCAGCAGCCCGGACTCGGGAAGTGGCTCCTACAATGAGCAGTTCTTC. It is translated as CASSPDSGSGSYNEQFF.